This T cell receptor (beta chain) was sequenced in a study of blood T cell repertoires in COVID-19. Study-level information: Donors in the United States, Italy and Spain gave samples during acute or convalescent COVID-19. In each case, the material was cDNA or gDNA derived from T cells, B-cell-depleted T cells, or PBMCs.

Original handling: Researchers report that nucleated cell counts were estimated from reference gene primer amplification. Measured with immunoSEQ multiplex PCR; TCRdb has only the in-frame clones, and not every one. D and trimming were read from the DNA, whereas the V and J calls and clone size are those reported in that table. The table has roughly 210,000 clones, 88% seen once; the top ten hold about 1.7%. From germline, CDR1 is SQVTM and CDR2 ANQGSEA. Germline trimming cut 4 bases from V and 9 bases from J; bases unmatched to any gene: 3. This CDR3 comprises 11 residues. The TCR comes from a man between 65 and 79 years old with acute or convalescent COVID-19. What was sequenced was peripheral blood. The chain recombines TRBV29-1 with TRBJ1-3, with 7 bases matching TRBD1. CDR3 DNA: TGCAGCGTTGCCTGGACAGGCACCATATATTTT. Its protein product is CSVAWTGTIYF. The full variable domain, with the rest looked up from reference TRBV29-1 and TRBJ1-3, is SAVISQKPSRDICQRGTSLTIQCQVDSQVTMMFWYRQQPGQSLTLIATANQGSEATYESGFVIDKFPISRPNLTFSTLTVSNMSPEDSSIYLCSVAWTGTIYFGEGSWLTVV.